This TCR beta chain stems from a study of blood T cell repertoires in COVID-19. Patients in Seattle were enrolled during active infection, then followed longitudinally. In the case of this clone: The same CDR3 is also encoded by other DNA sequences in this sample.

Authors' data handling: Researchers report that nucleated cell counts were estimated from reference gene primer amplification. Assay used: immunoSEQ multiplex PCR; TCRdb lists only in-frame clones, some missing. V and J calls and clone size are those listed in that table; D and trimming were worked out from the DNA. The table includes around 300,000 clones, roughly nine tenths detected once. Trimming took 0 bases from V and 4 from J, leaving 10 bases between them. The CDR3 length is 14 residues. Germline V gene data show CDR1 as SGHRS and CDR2 as YFSETQ. The specimen was peripheral blood. The chain joins TRBV5-1 to TRBJ1-2, with D possibly being TRBD1 (5 bases). The sequence was collected from a woman aged 25 to 39 with COVID-19, enrolled during active disease. The CDR3 sequence: CASSLEGQGYGYTF. CDR3 DNA: TGCGCCAGCAGCTTGGAAGGACAAGGCTATGGCTACACCTTC. Using reference TRBV5-1 and TRBJ1-2 for the parts outside the CDR3, the full variable domain is KAGVTQTPRYLIKTRGQQVTLSCSPISGHRSVSWYQQTPGQGLQFLFEYFSETQRNKGNFPGRFSGRQFSNSRSEMNVSTLELGDSALYLCASSLEGQGYGYTFGSGTRLTVV.